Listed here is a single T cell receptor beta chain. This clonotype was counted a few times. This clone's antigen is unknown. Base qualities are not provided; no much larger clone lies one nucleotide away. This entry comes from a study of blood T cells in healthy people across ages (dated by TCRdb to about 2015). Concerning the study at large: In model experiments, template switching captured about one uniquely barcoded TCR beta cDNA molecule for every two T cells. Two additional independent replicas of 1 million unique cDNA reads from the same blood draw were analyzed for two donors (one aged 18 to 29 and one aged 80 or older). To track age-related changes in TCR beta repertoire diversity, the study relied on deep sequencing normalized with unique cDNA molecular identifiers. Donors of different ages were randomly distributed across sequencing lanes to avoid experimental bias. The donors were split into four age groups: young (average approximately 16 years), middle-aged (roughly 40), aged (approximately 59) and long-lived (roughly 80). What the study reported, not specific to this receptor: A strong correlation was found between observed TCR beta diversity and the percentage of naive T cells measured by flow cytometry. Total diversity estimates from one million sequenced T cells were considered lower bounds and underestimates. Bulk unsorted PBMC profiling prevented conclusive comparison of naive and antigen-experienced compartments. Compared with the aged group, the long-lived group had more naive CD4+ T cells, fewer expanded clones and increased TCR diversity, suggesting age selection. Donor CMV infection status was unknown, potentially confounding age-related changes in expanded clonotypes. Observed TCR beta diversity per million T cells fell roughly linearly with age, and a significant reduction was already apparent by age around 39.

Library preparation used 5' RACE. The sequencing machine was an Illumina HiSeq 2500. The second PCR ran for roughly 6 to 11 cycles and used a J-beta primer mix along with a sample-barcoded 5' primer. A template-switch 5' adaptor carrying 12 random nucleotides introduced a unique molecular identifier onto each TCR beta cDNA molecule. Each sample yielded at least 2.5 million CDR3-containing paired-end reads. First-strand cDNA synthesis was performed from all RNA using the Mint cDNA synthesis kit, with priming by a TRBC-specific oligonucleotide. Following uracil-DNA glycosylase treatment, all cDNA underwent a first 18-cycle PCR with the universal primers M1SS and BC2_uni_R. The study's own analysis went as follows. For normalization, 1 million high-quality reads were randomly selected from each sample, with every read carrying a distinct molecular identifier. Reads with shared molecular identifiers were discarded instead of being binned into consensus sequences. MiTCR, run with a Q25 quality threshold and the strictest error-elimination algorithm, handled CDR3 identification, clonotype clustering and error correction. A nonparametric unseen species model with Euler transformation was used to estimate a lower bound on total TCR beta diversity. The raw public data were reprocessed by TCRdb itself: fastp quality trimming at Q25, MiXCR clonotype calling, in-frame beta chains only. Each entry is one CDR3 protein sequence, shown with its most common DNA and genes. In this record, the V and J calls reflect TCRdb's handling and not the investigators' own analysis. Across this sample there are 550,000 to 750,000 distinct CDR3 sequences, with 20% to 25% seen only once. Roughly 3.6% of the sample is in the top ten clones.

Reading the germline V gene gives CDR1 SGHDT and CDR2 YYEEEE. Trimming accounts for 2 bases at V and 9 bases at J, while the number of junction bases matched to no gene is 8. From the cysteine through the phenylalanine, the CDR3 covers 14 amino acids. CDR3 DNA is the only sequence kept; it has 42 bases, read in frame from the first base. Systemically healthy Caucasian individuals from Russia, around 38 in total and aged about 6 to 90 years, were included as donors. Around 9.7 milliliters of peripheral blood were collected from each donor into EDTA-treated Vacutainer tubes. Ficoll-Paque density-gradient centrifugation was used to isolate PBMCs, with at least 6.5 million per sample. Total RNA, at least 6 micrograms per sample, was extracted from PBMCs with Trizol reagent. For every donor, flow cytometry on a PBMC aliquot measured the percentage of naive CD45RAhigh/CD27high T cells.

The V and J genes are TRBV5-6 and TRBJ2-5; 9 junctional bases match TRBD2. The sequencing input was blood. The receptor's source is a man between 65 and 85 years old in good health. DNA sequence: TGTGCCAGCAGCTTAGGGACTAGCAGTACTTCCCAGTACTTC. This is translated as CASSLGTSSTSQYF.